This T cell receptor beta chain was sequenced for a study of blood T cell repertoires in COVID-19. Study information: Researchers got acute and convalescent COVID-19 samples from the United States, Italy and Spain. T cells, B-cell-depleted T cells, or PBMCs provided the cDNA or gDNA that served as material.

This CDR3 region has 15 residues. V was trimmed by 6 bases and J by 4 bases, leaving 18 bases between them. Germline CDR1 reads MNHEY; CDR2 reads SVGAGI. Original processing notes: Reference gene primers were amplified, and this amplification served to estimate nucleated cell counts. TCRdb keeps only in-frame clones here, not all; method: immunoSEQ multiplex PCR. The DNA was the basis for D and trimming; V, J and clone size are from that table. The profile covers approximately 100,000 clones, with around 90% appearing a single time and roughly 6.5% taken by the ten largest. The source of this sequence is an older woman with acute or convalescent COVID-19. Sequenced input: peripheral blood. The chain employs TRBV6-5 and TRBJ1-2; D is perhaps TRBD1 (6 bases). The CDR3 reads CASRFRGESTYGYTF. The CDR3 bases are TGTGCCAGCAGGTTCAGGGGCGAGAGTACCTATGGCTACACCTTC.